This T cell receptor beta chain originates from a study of cytomegalovirus exposure and HLA in healthy donors. The CDR3 consists of 15 residues. Amplification used 60 Vbeta primers and 13 Jbeta primers. Sequencing was performed with immunoSEQ multiplex PCR; in TCRdb, only in-frame clones are kept and a portion is missing. Altogether 95,000 to 100,000 clones are present, roughly 80% being singletons, with the ten largest covering around 3.5%. The sample was PBMCs. The chain links TRBV1 to TRBJ2-1; the D segment call TRBD2 is taken from the table without a DNA check. TRBV1 is given as a pseudogene. The origin of this receptor is a man aged 35-49 years in good health and CMV-seronegative. The CDR3 sequence: CTSSQDTQREYEQFF. CDR3 DNA sequence: TGCACCAGCAGCCAAGATACCCAGCGGGAGTATGAGCAGTTCTTC.